The source of this T cell receptor (beta chain) is a study of blood T cell repertoires in COVID-19. In the study overall: Samples came from the United States, Italy and Spain, spanning acute and convalescent COVID-19. From T cells, B-cell-depleted T cells, or PBMCs came the material, which was cDNA or gDNA.

Measured with immunoSEQ multiplex PCR; TCRdb has only the in-frame clones, and not every one. Of about 100,000 clones in the sample, roughly 84% were seen once. The CDR3 consists of 18 residues. Germline-derived CDR1 and CDR2 are SGHNT and YENEEA. Trimming left V 5 bases short and J 0 bases short, with 19 bases between. This clonotype was obtained from a woman aged 55-70 years with acute or convalescent COVID-19. Sequencing was done on a sample of peripheral blood. The chain joins TRBV11-3 to TRBJ1-4, with D tentatively TRBD1 (6 bases). The CDR3 nucleotides are TGTGCCAGCAGCCCAAAGACAGTGGGACATGCAACTAATGAAAAACTGTTTTTT. Translation: CASSPKTVGHATNEKLFF.